Given below is one T cell receptor (beta chain) in context. What it binds is unknown. With the ViraFEST assay, the study expanded antigen-specific CD4+ T cells using viral peptide pools, then sequenced them. CD4+ T cell isolation took place after approximately 11 days of culture. Testing of the vaccine recipients showed negative nucleocapsid antibodies and no prior SARS-CoV-2 infection. The record originates from a study of vaccination effects on CD4 cells after COVID-19. Here immunoSEQ multiplex PCR was the method, and the copy in TCRdb shows in-frame clones only, minus some. Among 35,000 to 40,000 clones, 66% were seen once, and the ten largest hold about 15%. CDR3 size: 12 residues. Trimming stripped 0 bases from V and 4 bases from J, with 3 bases between. The germline CDR1 and CDR2 sequences are KGHSH and LQKENI. Findings and limits, study-wide: Late post-vaccination samples showed marked contraction of infection- and vaccine-induced clones.

The J gene is TRBJ1-1, the V gene TRBV18; D remains unclear. This clonotype was sampled from a human donor who received a COVID-19 vaccine. This specimen consisted of CD4+ T cells from PBMCs cultured with HCoV-OC43 spike peptides, obtained before COVID-19 vaccination. Subset denoted: HCoV-OC43 spike overlapping peptide pool stimulation. CDR3 bases: TGTGCCAGCTCACCACCCGTCACTGAAGCTTTCTTT. Its protein is CASSPPVTEAFF. Full variable domain (remainder filled in from reference TRBV18 and TRBJ1-1): NAGVMQNPRHLVRRRGQEARLRCSPMKGHSHVYWYRQLPEEGLKFMVYLQKENIIDESGMPKERFSAEFPKEGPSILRIQQVVRGDSAAYFCASSPPVTEAFFGQGTRLTVV.